This T cell receptor beta chain was found in a study of OX40 agonist ivuxolimab in advanced cancers. About the research overall: Ivuxolimab, an antibody that agonizes OX40 (CD134), was administered to the patients. Among those enrolled, mean age was roughly 62 years (range roughly 20 to 85) and roughly 84% were male. Patient treatment consisted of intravenous ivuxolimab administration every 2 weeks at 0.01 to 10 mg/kg.

Method: immunoSEQ multiplex PCR; TCRdb's copy keeps in-frame clones and lacks some. The sample lists around 90,000 clones; around 90% were seen once. The source material was CD4+ or CD8+ T cells sorted from blood, sampled in a trial of the OX40 agonist ivuxolimab. The TCR was taken from an adult with an advanced solid tumor such as melanoma, head and neck, liver or kidney cancer.

CDR3 region: CASSQSQGLIDNEQFF. The CDR3 DNA follows: TGCGCCAGCAGCCAGTCACAGGGGTTGATTGACAATGAGCAGTTCTTC. This chain links TRBV4-1 with TRBJ2-1; 7 nucleotides line up with TRBD1. The germline CDR1 and CDR2 sequences are MGHRA and YSYEKL. The CDR3 has 16 residues. Germline trimming cut 3 bases from V and 5 bases from J; bases unmatched to any gene: 10.